This record covers a single T cell receptor beta chain. This specimen comes from a study of cytomegalovirus exposure and HLA in healthy donors. Primers for the PCR totalled 60 Vbeta and 13 Jbeta. The protocol was immunoSEQ multiplex PCR, while the TCRdb copy is restricted to in-frame clones and leaves out a portion. The table shows 95,000 to 150,000 clones, with over 80% occurring only once. This CDR3 has 16 amino acids. V dropped 3 bases and J dropped 3 bases, with 17 bases sitting between them. Germline CDR1 and CDR2: MDHEN and SYDVKM. The sequenced sample consisted of PBMCs. The rearrangement joins TRBV28 to TRBJ1-2, with D perhaps matching TRBD1 (5 bases). The source of this sequence is a young man in good health and CMV-seronegative. The CDR3 sequence: CASSFGGLSQDYGYTF. Written as DNA, the CDR3 is TGTGCCAGCAGTTTCGGGGGATTGAGCCAGGACTATGGCTACACCTTC.